This TCR beta chain originates from a study of cytomegalovirus exposure and HLA in healthy donors (dated 2017 in TCRdb). Study-wide context: An earlier analysis of several hundred of the donors reported 276 Gb of sequence data and some 110 million unique TCR beta sequences obtained from about 200 million T cells. Approximately 300 gigabases of sequencing data and 91 million or so unique TCR sequences made up an early release that covered approximately 700 HLA-typed donors. Of the roughly 400 genotyped donors, roughly 80% fell in the genetic ancestry cluster associated with self-reported Caucasian donors. The study was designed to test whether signatures of past pathogen exposure could be identified by cataloging public T cell receptors. The study used immunosequencing to profile the T cell repertoires of approximately 630 subjects and linked those repertoires to cytomegalovirus serostatus. Along with the approximately 700-subject first cohort, a separate validation cohort of over 90 different subjects was used. To predict cytomegalovirus infection status, the study brought together high-throughput TCR immunosequencing, statistical association of individual TCRs with disease status, and machine learning. To study patterns of TCR occurrence, a later analysis re-analyzed previously published TCR beta repertoires from several hundred donors and added high-resolution HLA genotyping. The later analysis used no new phenotypic data to find candidate immune exposures, relying instead on TCR beta sequences and their occurrence across donors. To decide whether each TCR beta V gene segment behaved as functional or pseudogenic, an earlier analysis of some 600 of the donors relied on high-throughput TCR beta sequencing. Alongside the repertoire data, information on donor age, sex, ethnicity and CMV serostatus was compiled. Genome-wide SNP genotypes for about three fifths of the roughly 700 donors were used in a later genetic analysis, which treated that subset as a discovery cohort. Every repertoire in the discovery cohort had been generated on one and the same sequencing platform. HLA typing included class I and class II loci at four-digit resolution. Typing coverage varied by locus: roughly 629-630 donors for A, B, C, DRB1 and DQB1; approximately 500 for DQA1; over 600 for DPA1; 450 to 480 for DPB1. Because of strong linkage in the cohort, five DR-DQ haplotypes were treated as single units for association and clustering. On average, roughly 240,000 unique TCR beta nucleotide sequences were sequenced per donor among 350 to 400 genotyped donors of the cohort, with roughly 18% of those sequences being non-productive.

The CDR3 runs 15 amino acids, cysteine and phenylalanine included. The retained sequence is limited to the CDR3, 45 bases, with the frame set at the first base. The germline V gene (reference sequence) sets CDR1 to MNHEY and CDR2 to SMNVEV. Clipping removes 7 bases from V and 1 base from J, with 9 as the unmatched junction base count. The library came from the immunoSEQ multiplex PCR assay. For the multiplex PCR, a mixture combining 60 forward primers for TCR Vbeta segments and 13 reverse primers for TCR Jbeta segments was used. The CDR3 region of rearranged TCR beta genes was amplified from genomic DNA by a multiplex PCR assay. The Illumina HiSeq System was used to sequence the amplified TCR beta libraries as 87-base-pair reads. Under the source paper's analysis protocol: A later analysis counted approximately 84 million unique TCR beta chains across the 666 repertoires, and roughly 10 million of these chains were shared by at least two donors. Raw reads were error-corrected and collapsed into unique sequences with a nearest-neighbor algorithm that merged closely related sequences to remove PCR and sequencing errors. To assign V, D and J gene segments, CDR3 sequences were aligned to IMGT reference sequences. For a sequence to be retained, a match of at least six nucleotides was required to both a V gene segment and a J gene segment. A rearrangement was called productive if the CDR3 had no stop codons and remained in frame with V and J, and every other rearrangement was called non-productive. Following IMGT convention, CDR3 was defined as the stretch from the second conserved V-encoded cysteine to the conserved J-encoded phenylalanine. The earlier analysis of about 500 of the donors excluded sequences that lacked an unambiguous match to a single V gene segment. An earlier analysis of some 610 of the donors called V segments functional above 56.7% productive rearrangements and segregating when the between-donor standard deviation exceeded 5%. A statistical classification framework was built for diagnosing cytomegalovirus status from the catalog of TCR beta chain sequences. In a later analysis, TCR nucleotide sequences were compared against IMGT/GENE-DB human TR gene sequences so that V and J genes could be assigned. Using the TCRdist pipeline, a later analysis assigned CDR3 sequences along with most-parsimonious VDJ recombination scenarios. In a later analysis, each TCR beta chain was defined by its CDR3 amino acid sequence together with its V-gene family, and reads lacking a unique V-gene family were excluded. To address suspected cross-contamination and a sequencing artifact, a later analysis removed around 600 highly shared, low-generation-probability nucleotide sequences. For each public chain, a later analysis derived a clonal expansion index from normalized ranks of inferred template counts within each repertoire. A later analysis computed generation probabilities with a VDJ recombination model fitted to out-of-frame rearrangements, and checked the results against IGoR. A later analysis scored TCR-TCR, TCR-HLA and TCR-CMV co-occurrence with hypergeometric tests, applying a repertoire-size bias correction to TCR pairs. In a later analysis, false discovery rates were estimated by permuting HLA or CMV assignments 20 times. In a later analysis, co-occurring TCRs were grouped using DBSCAN, and TCRdist sequence similarity was added for clustering within HLA-allele-positive subsets. Co-occurrence clustering excluded repertoires with fewer than 30,000 or more than 120,000 public chains, plus five with anomalous nucleotide sharing. This immuneACCESS table, as held by TCRdb, lists in-frame sequences with V and J called but not all clones. Of the missing ones, under half trace to an unresolved V gene in checked studies; the others have no known cause. V and J calls plus clone size are reproduced from that table; the DNA served to infer D and trimming. The sample includes 150,000 to 200,000 clones, with about two thirds observed a single time. Together, the top ten hold over 2.5% of the sample.

The cohort comprised 666 healthy bone marrow donors. All cohort members were sampled while nominally healthy, although unrecorded immune exposures were likely present. The donor tested CMV seronegative, placing the donor among the approximately 400 seronegative members of the cohort. A peripheral blood sample was collected from each donor, and TCR beta sequencing was performed on peripheral blood mononuclear cells. Genomic DNA extraction from the blood cell samples was performed with the Qiagen DNeasy Blood Extraction Kit. As to this clone: Its antigen specificity is not known. The input lacks base qualities; no much larger clone sits a single base away.

Paper-wide results and their limitations: Linkage disequilibrium might explain the correlated functional status among segregating V segments, but an unknown experimental factor could not be excluded. Presence/absence analyses assumed roughly uniform sequencing depth across donors, an assumption that may not hold. In a later analysis, TCR association rates were found to vary across HLA loci, with the most associated TCRs seen for DRB1 alleles and the fewest for HLA-C alleles. In a later analysis, HLA-associated TCR beta chains showed more clonal expansion and lower generation probabilities than non-associated chains that were equally common. It was suggested by the authors that the approach could potentially be generalized to other disease states and immunological phenotypes. According to a later analysis, parvovirus B19, influenza, CMV and Epstein-Barr virus appeared linked to several top co-occurrence clusters. Some IMGT-functional V segments, including TRBV6-2 and TRBV6-3, could not be distinguished by the 87-base-pair reads and were therefore excluded. According to a later analysis, most CMV-associated TCR beta chains appeared to be HLA-restricted, and the HLA associations seemed to be driven largely by CMV exposure. Only TCR beta chains were sequenced in this cohort, and the absence of alpha or paired-chain data limited detectable features. In an earlier analysis of approximately 590 of the donors, most TCR beta V segments were observed in productive rearrangements about 87% or about 30% of the time, broadly matching IMGT annotations. A cluster of highly shared sequence variants was judged likely to be a technical artifact of the sequencing pipeline. Assigning TCR associations to individual alleles was difficult when HLA alleles, especially DR and DQ, strongly co-occurred. Because counts were too low, some 17 rarely observed V segments, including chromosome 9 orphons, were left out of the earlier analysis of a few hundred of the donors. Because some donors lacked HLA typing at each locus, the association tests relied only on the typed subset. A further reported finding was that TCR beta sequences accurately predicted the HLA-A and HLA-B alleles for most subjects in the first cohort. A later genetic analysis associated a missense DCLRE1C variant with V-gene and J-gene trimming of TCR beta chains, and an independent cohort replicated the association. The study listed 164 TCR beta chains as associated with cytomegalovirus. While some public TCRs were present in many individuals, most TCR sequences turned up only very rarely across donors. In vitro tests confirmed that three of the cytomegalovirus-associated TCR beta chains recognize cytomegalovirus antigens. The classifier was reported to diagnose cytomegalovirus status with high specificity and sensitivity in both the original cohort and the validation cohort. In a later analysis, some 18,000 TCR beta sequences were associated with specific HLA alleles at a false discovery rate of 0.05. In a later genetic analysis, fewer N-insertions in productive TCRs were reported among donors in an Asian-associated ancestry cluster than the approximately 710-donor mean. Immune exposure information for the cohort was limited to CMV serostatus.

The TCR comes from a woman aged 30 to 39 in good health and CMV-seronegative. The V and J segments used are TRBV27 and TRBJ2-5; TRBD2 agrees with 7 junctional bases. Sequenced input: PBMCs. The CDR3 is CASTLSGDTQETQYF. In nucleotide form, the sequence is TGTGCCAGCACCCTAAGCGGGGATACCCAAGAGACCCAGTACTTC.